The next 25 T cell receptor beta chains were all read from a single sample in a study of patients and donors after allogeneic stem cell transplantation. TCRdb processed the RT-PCR reads anew with MiXCR; each CDR3 protein has one entry. Of over 350,000 distinct CDR3 sequences detected, under 20% appear once; the ten largest clones hold 7% to 7.5%. Sample: blood, either unsorted or a sorted T cell fraction (not recorded which). All receptors come from a human donor who was either an allogeneic HSCT recipient or a stem cell or donor lymphocyte infusion donor (not recorded which). It is not recorded whose cells these are; they may come from a transplant donor.

The gene calls are TRBV3-1 and TRBJ2-7, with 8 bases identical to TRBD2. From germline, CDR1 is LGHDT and CDR2 YNNKEL (reference sequence). This CDR3 has 16 amino acids. Trimming took 4 bases from V and 1 from J; bases not matched to a gene: 9. The CDR3 DNA reads as TGTGCCAGCAGCCGAGGTGTGGCGGGAGGTTCCTACGAGCAGTACTTC. It yields the protein CASSRGVAGGSYEQYF.

The chain links TRBV30 to TRBJ2-5; tentative D call: TRBD2 (6 bases). Germline loops: CDR1 GTSNPN, CDR2 SVGIG (reference sequence). Trimming cost V 0 bases and J 7 bases, with 12 bases left between them. This CDR3 has 13 amino acids. The CDR3 is CAWSVGTLPTQYF. As DNA, the CDR3 is TGTGCCTGGAGTGTGGGGACTCTACCGACCCAGTACTTC.

J is TRBJ2-1 and V is TRBV21-1. TRBV21-1 is a known pseudogene. The CDR3 is 10 amino acids. CDR3 DNA: TGTGCCAGCACCCACAATGAGCAGTTCTTC. Its protein product is CASTHNEQFF.

This clonotype turned up a few times. This sequence joins TRBV25-1 and TRBJ1-1; tentatively, D is TRBD1 (6 bases). Between the trimmed V and J ends, which lost 4 bases and 4 bases, there was a span of 13 bases. From germline, CDR1 is MGHDK and CDR2 SYGVNS. The CDR3 is 14 amino acids. The CDR3 is CASSGLGGGTEAFF. The CDR3 DNA follows: TGTGCCAGCAGTGGTCTAGGGGGGGGCACTGAAGCTTTCTTT.

As concerns this clonotype: A read error may be the cause here, since a much bigger clone is one base away. The chain has TRBV7-9 and TRBJ2-7; 8 bases map to TRBD1. V shed 10 bases and J 0 bases; nucleotides not matched to a gene: 8. The CDR3 loop spans 14 amino acids. The V gene's germline CDR1 is SEHNR and CDR2 FQNEAQ (reference sequence). The CDR3 nucleotides read TGTGCCATCCCGCGACAGGGGAGCTCCTACGAGCAGTACTTC. It yields the protein CAIPRQGSSYEQYF.

This sequence joins TRBV29-1 and TRBJ2-2, with D possibly TRBD2 on 6 matching bases. This CDR3 has 15 residues. Trimming shortened V by 4 bases and J by 1 base, and 13 bases separated the two germline ends. Per the germline V gene, CDR1 is SQVTM and CDR2 is ANQGSEA. The CDR3 DNA is TGCAGCGTTGCCGAGGTCGGGGGGAACACCGGGGAGCTGTTTTTT. This translates into CSVAEVGGNTGELFF.

In this sample, this clonotype turned up a few times. The chain combines TRBV12-3 or TRBV12-4 with TRBJ2-1; D unresolved. The CDR3 spans 13 residues. V lost 3 bases, J lost 8 bases, and 11 bases lay in between. In DNA, the CDR3 is TGTGCCAGCAGTTTTACTATGAGTTATGAGCAGTTCTTC. This encodes CASSFTMSYEQFF.

A few counts support this clonotype. The V gene is TRBV6-1, the J gene TRBJ1-1, with a tentative D call TRBD1 (5 bases). Germline V CDR1 and CDR2: MNHNS, SASEGT. The CDR3 is 14 amino acids. V lost 5 bases, J lost 7 bases, and 17 bases lay in between. CDR3 in amino acids: CASSRETALSEAFF. The CDR3 nucleotides are TGTGCCAGCAGTCGGGAGACAGCCCTTAGTGAAGCTTTCTTT.

This clonotype turned up a few times. This chain joins TRBV10-3 and TRBJ2-2; unclear D gene. The germline V gene encodes CDR1 ENHRY and CDR2 SYGVKD. V was clipped by 6 bases and J by 8 bases, with 10 bases between them. CDR3 size: 12 residues. The CDR3 loop reads CAISAVQGELFF. CDR3 DNA: TGTGCCATCAGCGCTGTCCAGGGGGAGCTGTTTTTT.

The chain links TRBV20-1 to TRBJ2-1; 12 nucleotides agree with TRBD1. The junction had 13 bases not matched to a gene; V was cut back by 4 bases and J by 3 bases. This CDR3 is built from 18 residues. In germline, CDR1 is DFQATT, CDR2 SNEGSKA (reference sequence). The CDR3 DNA sequence: TGCAGTGCTACCACCGGGACAGGGGGCGCGGAGAGCTACAATGAGCAGTTCTTC. It translates to CSATTGTGGAESYNEQFF.

This sequence joins TRBV7-2 and TRBJ2-7; D possibly uses TRBD1 or TRBD2 (6 bases each). Germline V gene data show CDR1 as SGHTA and CDR2 as FQGNSA. Trimming removed 5 bases at V and 3 bases at J, with 20 bases between. This CDR3 contains 16 residues. CDR3 sequence: CASSHGRGTKNYEQYF. The CDR3 coding sequence is TGTGCCAGCAGCCACGGCCGGGGGACAAAAAACTACGAGCAGTACTTC.

The chain employs TRBV5-1 and TRBJ1-2; D remains ambiguous. V was pared by 7 bases and J by 4 bases, with 8 bases between. The CDR3 length is 11 residues. In germline, CDR1 is SGHRS, CDR2 YFSETQ. The CDR3 nucleotides are TGCGCCAGCTCCGGGCCCTATGGCTACACCTTC. Residues: CASSGPYGYTF.

This clonotype was counted many times. V gene TRBV5-1 combines with J gene TRBJ2-2; TRBD1 matches 7 bases. V lost 4 bases, J lost 6 bases, and 6 bases stayed unmatched. CDR3 length: 14 residues. Per the germline V gene, CDR1 is SGHRS and CDR2 is YFSETQ. This CDR3 is CASSTWTGPGELFF. In DNA, the CDR3 is TGCGCCAGCAGCACCTGGACAGGCCCCGGGGAGCTGTTTTTT.

This clonotype was detected only a few times. This chain connects TRBV28 to TRBJ2-6, with D unresolved. The germline CDR1 and CDR2 sequences are MDHEN and SYDVKM. Trimming pared 5 bases from V and 0 bases from J, leaving 23 bases between. The CDR3 contains 20 residues. The CDR3 nucleotides are TGTGCCAGCAGTCCAAACTACTCCACAAGACGCCTCTCTGGGGCCAACGTCCTGACTTTC. As protein: CASSPNYSTRRLSGANVLTF.

The rearrangement joins TRBV20-1 to TRBJ2-1, with a possible D match to TRBD2 (6 bases). CDR1 and CDR2 from the germline V gene are DFQATT and SNEGSKA (reference sequence). Trimming cost V 1 base and J 4 bases, with 8 bases left between them. The CDR3 has 13 amino acids. CDR3 region: CSARGGEYNEQFF. CDR3 nucleotide sequence: TGCAGTGCTAGAGGGGGGGAATACAATGAGCAGTTCTTC.

Many counts were recorded for this clonotype. This chain uses TRBV12-3 or TRBV12-4 with TRBJ2-4, with 12 bases that match TRBD2. The CDR3 is made up of 14 amino acids. Germline trimming cut 5 bases from V and 13 bases from J; bases unmatched to any gene: 9. CDR3 region: CASSPARTSGDQYF. The CDR3 DNA reads as TGTGCCAGCAGTCCCGCCAGGACTAGCGGGGACCAGTACTTC.

This clonotype showed up many times. This rearrangement joins TRBV4-2 to TRBJ2-7; a weak D match, TRBD1 (6 bases). Germline V lookup: CDR1 LGHNA, CDR2 YNFKEQ. The V end was cut by 3 bases, the J end by 7 bases, with 13 bases between. The CDR3 length is 13 residues. CDR3 in amino acids: CASSQIRGREQYF. Here the CDR3 DNA reads TGTGCCAGCAGCCAGATCAGGGGAAGGGAGCAGTACTTC.

This sequence joins TRBV5-8 and TRBJ2-7; 8 bases are shared with TRBD2. CDR3 length: 14 residues. In germline, CDR1 is SGHTS, CDR2 YDEGEE. Trimming cost V 1 base and J 6 bases; bases outside gene matches: 6. The CDR3 sequence: CASSLWTSYREQYF. Here the CDR3 DNA reads TGTGCCAGCAGCTTGTGGACTAGCTATCGCGAGCAGTACTTC.

This clonotype was counted ten times or more. V gene TRBV25-1 combines with J gene TRBJ2-1; TRBD2 might be the D (5 bases). CDR1 and CDR2 (germline): MGHDK, SYGVNS. This CDR3 has 16 amino acids. V was trimmed by 1 base and J by 0 bases, leaving 10 bases between them. Here the CDR3 reads CASSELKGSSYNEQFF. CDR3 DNA sequence: TGTGCCAGCAGTGAATTAAAAGGGAGCTCCTACAATGAGCAGTTCTTC.

The V gene is TRBV5-5, the J gene TRBJ1-4; D possibly corresponds to TRBD1 (5 bases). V was cut by 0 bases and J by 3 bases, with 6 bases left in between. Germline V CDR1 and CDR2: SGHKS, YYEKEE (reference sequence). This CDR3 region has 14 residues. Written as DNA, the CDR3 is TGTGCCAGCAGCTTGGGGGGGTCTAATGAAAAACTGTTTTTT. It specifies CASSLGGSNEKLFF.

Many counts were recorded for this clonotype. The chain uses TRBV29-1 and TRBJ2-5; 7 bases match TRBD1. The CDR3 length is 10 residues. V shed 7 bases and J 12 bases; nucleotides not matched to a gene: 8. CDR1 SQVTM and CDR2 ANQGSEA come from the germline V gene. The DNA of the CDR3 is TGCAGCGGAGGGGACAGAGGAGAGTACTTC. Translation: CSGGDRGEYF.

This clonotype was recorded at least ten times. The chain combines TRBV12-3 or TRBV12-4 with TRBJ2-7; the match to TRBD1 covers 9 bases. The CDR3 loop spans 15 amino acids. J lost 3 bases, V lost 7 bases, and 10 bases had no gene match. CDR3 sequence (DNA): TGTGCCAGCATCCTTGACAGGGGGTTATTCTACGAGCAGTACTTC. Translated, it gives CASILDRGLFYEQYF.

This clonotype was seen only a few times. The chain links TRBV13 to TRBJ2-5; D not certain. V shed 5 bases and J shed 2 bases, with 15 bases lying between them. The length of the CDR3 is 15 residues. Germline CDR1 and CDR2: PRHDT and FYEKMQ (reference sequence). Here the CDR3 reads CASSARGKIQETQYF. The CDR3 nucleotides are TGTGCCAGCAGCGCGCGAGGTAAAATTCAAGAGACCCAGTACTTC.

This clonotype was seen repeatedly, ten times or more. The chain carries TRBV27 and TRBJ2-7, with a possible D match to TRBD1 (5 bases). The V end was cut by 5 bases, the J end by 1 base, with 15 bases between. Per the germline V gene, CDR1 is MNHEY and CDR2 is SMNVEV (reference sequence). The CDR3 consists of 15 residues. The CDR3 coding sequence is TGTGCCAGCAGTGGTCCACAGGTCTCTTCCTACGAGCAGTACTTC. Translated: CASSGPQVSSYEQYF.

This clonotype was seen a handful of times. CDR3 region: CSVGDTPNTEAFF. Written as DNA, the CDR3 is TGCAGCGTTGGGGATACACCCAACACTGAAGCTTTCTTT. The chain joins TRBV29-1 to TRBJ1-1; D is unresolved. The CDR3 extends over 13 amino acids. Trimming removed 4 bases from V and 2 bases from J, with 11 bases in between. CDR1 SQVTM and CDR2 ANQGSEA come from the germline V gene.